These 28 T cell receptor beta chains came from one sample sequenced in a study. TCRdb re-analysed the RT-PCR reads in MiXCR, keeping a single row per CDR3 protein. The sample has hundreds of thousands of distinct CDR3 sequences; approximately 15% are singletons. Sequenced material: memory CD4+ T cells from blood. The origin of the receptors is a female donor in good health, serving as a healthy control.

V usage is TRBV7-2 and J usage is TRBJ1-3; D is unclear. V gave up 5 bases and J gave up 0 bases, with 20 bases separating them. The CDR3 is made up of 18 amino acids. The germline gives CDR1 SGHTA, CDR2 FQGNSA. The CDR3 sequence is CASSPYMSSAFSGNTIYF. CDR3 DNA sequence: TGTGCCAGCAGCCCTTATATGAGCTCAGCCTTCTCTGGAAACACCATATATTTT.

J is TRBJ2-7 and V is TRBV6-2 or TRBV6-3; TRBD1 aligns across 9 bases. The germline V gene encodes CDR1 MNHEY and CDR2 SVGEGT. V shed 6 bases and J 8 bases; nucleotides not matched to a gene: 8. CDR3 size: 13 residues. The CDR3 coding sequence is TGTGCCAGCAGAAACGTGGGACAGGGAAAGCAGTACTTC. Protein product: CASRNVGQGKQYF.

This clonotype occurred a few times. This chain uses TRBV24-1 with TRBJ2-1; TRBD2 matches 7 bases. V was pared by 7 bases and J by 5 bases, with 10 bases of the junction left unmatched. Germline V lookup: CDR1 KGHDR, CDR2 SFDVKD. The CDR3 has 15 amino acids. CDR3 sequence reads: CATSFSGSLHNEQFF. The CDR3 DNA sequence: TGTGCCACCAGCTTTAGCGGGTCTTTGCACAATGAGCAGTTCTTC.

Many counts were recorded for this clonotype. The V and J genes are TRBV20-1 and TRBJ2-5; 7 bases agree with TRBD2. The CDR3 is 17 amino acids. Germline V gene data show CDR1 as DFQATT and CDR2 as SNEGSKA (reference sequence). V shed 1 base, J shed 0 bases, and the junction held 11 bases outside the gene matches. CDR3 sequence: CSARGGLVAGYQETQYF. CDR3 DNA: TGCAGTGCTAGAGGAGGGCTGGTAGCGGGCTACCAAGAGACCCAGTACTTC.

The J gene is TRBJ2-1, the V gene TRBV11-2, with 9 bases lining up with TRBD2. CDR1 SGHAT and CDR2 FQNNGV come from the germline V gene. Trimming removed 2 bases from V and 5 bases from J; junction bases left unmatched: 10. CDR3 length: 17 residues. The CDR3 nucleotides are TGTGCCAGCAGCTTACGCTGGCGGGGGGGATCAGACAATGAGCAGTTCTTC. It encodes CASSLRWRGGSDNEQFF.

This clonotype was seen only a few times. The chain couples TRBV20-1 to TRBJ2-2, with 13 bases that match TRBD2. Trimming at V came to 6 bases and at J to 0 bases, leaving 10 bases not matched to a gene. The CDR3 runs to 18 residues. Germline loops: CDR1 DFQATT, CDR2 SNEGSKA (reference sequence). The CDR3 DNA reads as TGCAGTGCGGGACTAGCGGGACCAAATTCCGCGAACACCGGGGAGCTGTTTTTT. Translated: CSAGLAGPNSANTGELFF.

This clonotype has only a few counts. This chain links TRBV5-1 with TRBJ1-4; D unresolved. This CDR3 is 13 amino acids long. V was cut by 7 bases and J by 0 bases, with 7 bases left in between. Germline CDR1 is SGHRS and CDR2 is YFSETQ. Here the CDR3 reads CASQLATNEKLFF. Written as DNA, the CDR3 is TGCGCCAGCCAGTTGGCAACTAATGAAAAACTGTTTTTT.

The chain has TRBV2 and TRBJ2-4; D possibly corresponds to TRBD2 (5 bases). V was clipped by 1 base and J by 6 bases, with 10 bases between them. Germline V CDR1 and CDR2: SNHLY, FYNNEI. CDR3 size: 14 residues. The CDR3 reads CASSEGLTSNIQYF. The CDR3 nucleotides read TGTGCCAGCAGTGAAGGACTAACCTCAAACATTCAGTACTTC.

The table lists this clonotype with a few counts. V and J are TRBV28 and TRBJ1-2; D unclear. The V end lost 2 bases, the J end lost 8 bases, and 9 bases lay between the germline ends. The CDR3 has 12 residues. Germline CDR1 MDHEN, CDR2 SYDVKM. The CDR3 sequence is CASSLATLGYTF. DNA for the CDR3: TGTGCCAGCAGTTTAGCCACGCTGGGCTACACCTTC.

The table lists this clonotype with many counts. The chain recombines TRBV7-2 with TRBJ2-3; 10 bases agree with TRBD2. V dropped 4 bases and J dropped 14; count of bases not matched to a gene: 9. Germline CDR1 SGHTA, CDR2 FQGNSA. This CDR3 is 13 amino acids long. The CDR3, as DNA: TGTGCCAGCAGCTCTAGCGGGGGCCCTTTATGGTATTTT. Amino acid sequence: CASSSSGGPLWYF.

The rearrangement links TRBV7-2 to TRBJ1-1; D remains ambiguous. This CDR3 region has 16 residues. Germline assignment: CDR1 SGHTA and CDR2 FQGNSA. The V end was cut by 2 bases, the J end by 0 bases, with 13 bases between. In DNA, the CDR3 is TGTGCCAGCAGCTTAAGAGCCACCCGGATGAACACTGAAGCTTTCTTT. As protein: CASSLRATRMNTEAFF.

As concerns this clonotype: A read error may explain this, as a much larger clone is one base away. Because the CDR3 is missing its conserved closing phenylalanine or tryptophan, this is likely a read error. The chain combines TRBV20-1 with TRBJ2-1; 8 bases align to TRBD2. CDR3 length equals 13 residues. Germline CDR1 reads DFQATT; CDR2 reads SNEGSKA (reference sequence). The ends lost 5 bases at V and 8 bases at J; junction bases unmatched: 8. The CDR3 bases are TGCAGTGCTGGAAGTACAGCGGGGGATGAGCAGTTCATC. Translated: CSAGSTAGDEQFI.

The sample holds many counts of this clonotype. The rearrangement links TRBV29-1 to TRBJ1-5, with D possibly being TRBD1 (5 bases). CDR1 and CDR2 from the germline V gene are SQVTM and ANQGSEA. Trimming took 1 base from V and 1 from J, leaving 11 bases between them. The CDR3 length is 15 residues. For the CDR3, the DNA is TGCAGCGTTGAAGCACAGGTGGGGAGCAATCAGCCCCAGCATTTT. It is translated as CSVEAQVGSNQPQHF.

This rearrangement joins TRBV12-3 or TRBV12-4 to TRBJ2-2; the D gene is possibly TRBD1 (5 bases). The CDR3 loop spans 14 amino acids. V was trimmed by 6 bases and J by 1 base, leaving 9 bases between them. As DNA, the CDR3 is TGTGCCAGCAGCACTACAGGGAACACCGGGGAGCTGTTTTTT. Amino acid sequence: CASSTTGNTGELFF.

In this sample, this clonotype turned up a few times. The CDR3 DNA follows: TGTGCCAGCAGTTTCTTGCAGGGGGAAGGGGAGACCCAGTACTTC. Its protein is CASSFLQGEGETQYF. The chain joins TRBV28 to TRBJ2-5; 7 nucleotides line up with TRBD1. Germline values: CDR1 MDHEN, CDR2 SYDVKM. V trimming: 3 bases; J trimming: 5 bases; junction bases outside the gene matches: 9. The CDR3 runs 15 residues.

This clonotype was observed at least ten times. The chain joins TRBV27 to TRBJ1-3; 7 bases are a match to TRBD1. Germline V gives CDR1 MNHEY, CDR2 SMNVEV (reference sequence). The CDR3 sequence is 15 residues long. Germline trimming cut 5 bases from V and 4 bases from J; bases unmatched to any gene: 8. The CDR3 bases are TGTGCCAGCAGTCTAACAGGGGTAGGAGGAAACACCATATATTTT. This gives the protein CASSLTGVGGNTIYF.

The chain recombines TRBV6-2 or TRBV6-3 with TRBJ2-1; 13 nucleotides agree with TRBD2. V shed 6 bases and J 7 bases; nucleotides not matched to a gene: 9. The CDR3 consists of 16 residues. The V gene's germline CDR1 is MNHEY and CDR2 SVGEGT. As DNA, the CDR3 is TGTGCCAGCAGCACACTAGCGGGAGGGCTGAGGAATGAGCAGTTCTTC. It translates to CASSTLAGGLRNEQFF.

The table lists this clonotype with many counts. This chain links TRBV20-1 with TRBJ2-1; no definite D call. V was clipped by 0 bases and J by 3 bases, with 9 bases between them. Germline V gene data show CDR1 as DFQATT and CDR2 as SNEGSKA (reference sequence). The CDR3 has 14 amino acids. The CDR3 region has the DNA TGCAGTGCTAGAGATGGGCAGGACTACAATGAGCAGTTCTTC. Its translation: CSARDGQDYNEQFF.

This chain connects TRBV20-1 to TRBJ2-5; 14 nucleotides match TRBD2. The CDR3 is made up of 16 amino acids. The V gene end was trimmed by 3 bases and the J gene end by 5 bases; junction bases not matched to a gene: 8. Germline V gives CDR1 DFQATT, CDR2 SNEGSKA (reference sequence). The CDR3 coding sequence is TGCAGTGCTAGTGCGACTAGCGGGAGGGCGGGGGAGACCCAGTACTTC. Translation gives CSASATSGRAGETQYF.

This clonotype occurred many times. The V call is TRBV7-3, the J call TRBJ2-4; TRBD1 matches 11 bases. V lost 5 bases and J lost 7; bases outside the gene matches: 7. The CDR3 has 15 residues. In germline, CDR1 is SGHTA, CDR2 FQGTGA. This CDR3 is CASSGSGTGGNIQYF. CDR3 DNA: TGTGCCAGCAGCGGATCCGGGACAGGGGGGAACATTCAGTACTTC.

The chain couples TRBV12-3 or TRBV12-4 to TRBJ2-4; D possibly corresponds to TRBD1 (6 bases). The CDR3 contains 13 residues. Deletions cut 6 bases from V and 4 bases from J, with 10 bases between. The CDR3: CASSPGQKNIQYF. CDR3 DNA sequence: TGTGCCAGCAGCCCTGGACAGAAAAACATTCAGTACTTC.

The chain is built from TRBV29-1 and TRBJ2-1, with D possibly called TRBD1 or TRBD2 (5 bases each). The CDR3 consists of 13 residues. Germline loops: CDR1 SQVTM, CDR2 ANQGSEA. The ends were cut back, 3 bases at V and 10 bases at J, with 16 bases in the middle. The CDR3 DNA reads TGCAGCGTTGACCAGGGCGGGTCCTACGAGCAGTTCTTC. This codes for CSVDQGGSYEQFF.

This rearrangement joins TRBV29-1 to TRBJ2-1; D unclear. Germline lookup yields CDR1 SQVTM and CDR2 ANQGSEA. Trimming removed 0 bases at V and 14 bases at J, with 14 bases between. The CDR3 spans 12 residues. The CDR3 spells CSVEEGSTAKFF. As DNA, the CDR3 is TGCAGCGTTGAAGAAGGTTCAACAGCGAAGTTCTTC.

This clonotype has a handful of counts. The chain carries TRBV6-6 and TRBJ2-5, with TRBD2 matching over 10 bases. The CDR3 length is 15 residues. V shed 5 bases and J 5 bases; nucleotides not matched to a gene: 8. Germline lookup yields CDR1 MNHNY and CDR2 SVGAGI (reference sequence). The CDR3 sequence: CASSDLAGVWETQYF. The CDR3 DNA reads TGTGCCAGCAGTGACCTAGCGGGAGTGTGGGAGACCCAGTACTTC.

This clonotype was recorded many times. V and J are TRBV5-6 and TRBJ1-2; perhaps TRBD1 as D (6 bases). Germline V gene data show CDR1 as SGHDT and CDR2 as YYEEEE. CDR3 length equals 12 residues. V was trimmed by 4 bases and J by 4 bases, leaving 8 bases between them. The CDR3 sequence: CASSPGVYGYTF. For the CDR3, the DNA is TGTGCCAGCAGCCCAGGGGTCTATGGCTACACCTTC.

This clonotype showed up just a few times. This chain joins TRBV24-1 and TRBJ1-5; D is possibly TRBD1 (5 bases). This CDR3 has 13 amino acids. Germline-derived CDR1 and CDR2 are KGHDR and SFDVKD. V lost 3 bases and J 5 bases, leaving 7 bases between the germline ends. The CDR3 spells CATSDQGHQPQHF. CDR3 DNA sequence: TGTGCCACCAGTGATCAGGGACATCAGCCCCAGCATTTT.

The chain joins TRBV11-2 to TRBJ2-1, with 11 positions matching TRBD2. The CDR3 runs 17 residues. The V and J ends lost 3 bases and 8 bases, in that order; junction bases with no gene match: 12. Looked up from germline, CDR1 is SGHAT and CDR2 is FQNNGV. The CDR3 is CASSLASGRYERDEQFF. CDR3 nucleotides: TGTGCCAGCAGCTTGGCTAGCGGGAGGTATGAGCGGGATGAGCAGTTCTTC.

This clonotype was counted a few times. The chain joins TRBV18 to TRBJ1-3, with D possibly being TRBD1 (6 bases). Trimming removed 6 bases at V and 0 bases at J, with 6 bases between. The CDR3 has 13 amino acids. CDR1 is KGHSH and CDR2 is LQKENI in the germline V gene. The CDR3 DNA follows: TGTGCCAGCTCGGACAGCTCTGGAAACACCATATATTTT. It yields the protein CASSDSSGNTIYF.